The present T cell receptor beta chain was sequenced within a study of post-analysis software for immune sequencing data. The CDR3 totals 13 residues. The table lists this clonotype with a few counts. The antigen is undetermined. Findings of the study overall: Higher frequency in patients than in controls was seen for roughly 5 TRBV segments, with TRBV5-6, TRBV5-1 and TRBV20-1 among them.

The TCR beta cDNA libraries contained unique molecular identifiers. TCRdb reanalysed the PCR reads using MiXCR and keeps one entry per CDR3 protein. Among some 450,000 distinct CDR3 sequences listed, nearly 45% were seen once. The rearrangement uses TRBV12-3 or TRBV12-4 and TRBJ2-5; tentatively, D is TRBD1 (6 bases). TRBJ2-7 matches the DNA end more closely, so the J call is doubtful. Sequenced input: blood. This receptor was obtained from a girl aged 5-17 years with multiple sclerosis. The CDR3: CATGTTDIYEQYF. In nucleotides, the CDR3 is TGTGCCACCGGGACAACGGACATCTACGAGCAGTACTTC.